This record looks at one T cell receptor (beta chain) sequence and its context. Its recognized antigen is unknown. Per-base quality was not reported, and no clone a single base away is much larger than it. These data originate in a study of T cell responses to AZD1222 COVID-19 vaccine (dated by TCRdb to the early 2020s). Regarding the complete study: TCR sequencing was performed for about 240 trial participants, of whom roughly 200 were given two doses of AZD1222 and around 25 were given two doses of MenACWY control vaccine. Trial participants were enrolled by age into 18-55, 56-69 and 70-plus year subgroups, with roughly 160, 29 and 62 TCR-sequenced participants respectively. Study-level results and caveats: Only six AZD1222 recipients were SARS-CoV-2 seropositive at baseline, limiting conclusions about previously exposed vaccinees. Because no day 14 peak-response samples were available, repertoires were characterized only after the peak T cell response. Vaccine-associated CD4 TCRs spanned the whole spike protein, with dominant responses in regions 160-218 and 743-854. Participants were mostly white British and included more females than males, and it was suggested by the authors that clonal diversity may have been underestimated. After two AZD1222 doses, both the breadth and the depth of spike-specific TCRs were significantly higher than at day 0 and than in MenACWY recipients. Epitopes outside the regions mutated in the B.1.351 and B.1.1.7 variants were reportedly recognized by nearly half of the unique spike-specific TCRs. In the small 56-69-year group, the increase in depth fell short of significance, most likely because of low power.

The CDR3 regions of human TCRbeta chains were analyzed by immunosequencing. As for the original processing: TCRs in the repertoires were matched against a reference library of SARS-CoV-2-specific TCRs that had been generated with the MIRA antigen-specificity platform. Breadth was defined as the fraction of unique TCRs that were SARS-CoV-2-associated. Depth was defined as the fraction of total T cells that were SARS-CoV-2-associated. Using the MIRA data, each spike-specific TCR was mapped to the spike region that the TCR reacts to and placed in a CD4 or CD8 class. Log10-transformed breadth and depth values were compared by one-way ANOVA with Sidak's multiple comparisons tests. Drawn from immuneACCESS, this table holds only the in-frame rearrangements with V and J called that TCRdb kept. Clones are partly lost; checked studies trace under half to an unresolved V gene and leave the rest unexplained. V, J and clone size are taken as reported in that table, and D and trimming were inferred from the DNA itself. This sample is represented by roughly 200,000 clones; about 95% of them were singletons. The ten largest account for 1.7% of the sample.

The CDR3 numbers 16 residues from cysteine through phenylalanine. Here the CDR3 DNA is all that survives: 48 bases in frame from base 1. Trimming leaves V shorter by 4 bases and J shorter by 2 bases, with the junction holding 10 bases beyond the gene matches. In the germline V gene, CDR1 corresponds to SGHRS and CDR2 to YFSETQ. The label giving this sample's time point can be read as: about 28 days (+/-7) after the second vaccine dose. Explained via the paper, the treatment or condition label denotes: meningococcal conjugate vaccine given as trial control. Vaccinee samples were obtained from the UK trials COV001 and COV002, which included a single-blind randomized controlled phase 2/3 trial of AZD1222 (ChAdOx1 nCoV-19) in healthy adults. Trial participant PBMC samples were collected at day 0 and day 28 after the second dose for TCRbeta chain sequencing.

In this chain, TRBV5-1 is recombined with TRBJ1-1, and 8 junction bases match TRBD1. Source: peripheral blood, taken 28 days after the second dose of the MenACWY control vaccine. This TCR was sampled from an adult who received the MenACWY meningococcal vaccine as a control. At the DNA level, the sequence is TGCGCCAGCAGCGAAACCGCCGGGACAGGAAACACTGAAGCTTTCTTT. It specifies CASSETAGTGNTEAFF.